The clone carrying this T cell receptor (beta chain) was seen more than once but under ten times. What it recognizes is unknown. The sample comes from a study of CD8 T cells in ankylosing spondylitis. Study outcomes and limitations: Apparently characteristic of ankylosing spondylitis blood was a TCR beta motif (under ten highly homologous variants).

TCRdb analysed the 5' RACE reads with MiXCR anew, one entry per CDR3 protein. The sample carries 250,000 to 300,000 distinct CDR3 sequences, 20% recorded once. The sequenced sample consisted of blood, either unsorted or a sorted T cell fraction (not recorded which). This receptor was obtained from a male donor with ankylosing spondylitis or in good health (not recorded which).

CDR3 nucleotides: TGTGCCACCAGTGACTTCCCAGGACGGACCTACGAGCAGTACGTC. It yields the protein CATSDFPGRTYEQYV. The chain joins TRBV24-1 to TRBJ2-7, with D hard to call. Germline V CDR1 and CDR2: KGHDR, SFDVKD. V gave up 4 bases and J gave up 2 bases, with 14 bases separating them. This CDR3 contains 15 residues.